A selection of T cell receptor beta chains follows, all from one sample in a study of identical twins. TCRdb recomputed calls from the 5' RACE reads with MiXCR, one row per CDR3 protein. The table includes about 660,000 distinct CDR3 sequences, 8.6% detected once. The same data also contributed to another study, on yellow fever vaccine responses in identical twins.

Sequencing was carried out using PBMCs. The receptors stem from a woman younger than 30 in good health. Both conserved end residues are part of each CDR3. The D gene is left open where the match is weak. Expanded clones get a size class; other rows say once, few or many, or leave the size out.

TRBV20-1,15,few,NA,TRBJ2-3,CSARDRGWYTDTQYF,TGCAGTGCTAGAGATCGGGGATGGTACACAGATACGCAGTATTTT
TRBV5-1,16,NA,TRBD1,TRBJ2-3,CASSLGDRDWTDTQYF,TGCGCCAGCAGCTTAGGAGACAGGGATTGGACAGATACGCAGTATTTT
TRBV7-9,13,few,NA,TRBJ2-1,CASSLQVDNEQFF,TGTGCCAGCAGCTTACAAGTGGACAATGAGCAGTTCTTC
TRBV28,16,NA,TRBD2,TRBJ2-3,CASSTPPGLGRDTQYF,TGTGCCAGCAGTACCCCTCCGGGACTAGGGAGAGATACGCAGTATTTT
TRBV12-3/TRBV12-4,15,many,NA,TRBJ2-7,CASSYGTHKGYEQYF,TGTGCCAGCAGTTATGGGACTCACAAGGGATACGAGCAGTACTTC
TRBV4-3,15,NA,NA,TRBJ1-1,CASSQDIGPNTEAFF,TGCGCCAGCAGCCAAGATATTGGCCCCAACACTGAAGCTTTCTTT
TRBV7-8,17,many,TRBD2,TRBJ2-5,CASRHTLAGGRQETQYF,TGTGCCAGCAGGCATACCCTAGCGGGGGGCCGTCAAGAGACCCAGTACTTC
TRBV4-2,17,few,TRBD2,TRBJ2-1,CASSPWETSGVYNEQFF,TGTGCCAGCAGCCCCTGGGAGACTAGCGGGGTGTACAATGAGCAGTTCTTC
TRBV7-9,15,few,TRBD1,TRBJ2-7,CASSPSGAGGYEQYF,TGTGCCAGCAGCCCCAGTGGCGCAGGGGGCTACGAGCAGTACTTC
TRBV20-1,13,NA,NA,TRBJ2-1,CSAGTLDYNEQFF,TGCAGTGCGGGGACCCTTGATTACAATGAGCAGTTCTTC
TRBV27,14,many,NA,TRBJ2-1,CASSFGGAYNEQFF,TGTGCCAGCAGTTTCGGGGGAGCCTACAATGAGCAGTTCTTC
TRBV5-5,13,few,NA,TRBJ2-2,CASMGVGTGELFF,TGTGCCAGCATGGGGGTCGGCACCGGGGAGCTGTTTTTT
TRBV29-1,17,many,NA,TRBJ2-6,CSAPVMGASSGANVLTF,TGCAGCGCCCCTGTGATGGGGGCGAGCTCTGGGGCCAACGTCCTGACTTTC
TRBV25-1,12,many,NA,TRBJ2-7,CASGLGLYEQYF,TGTGCCAGCGGCCTGGGACTCTACGAGCAGTACTTC
TRBV7-2,13,NA,NA,TRBJ2-1,CASSSLSYNEQFF,TGTGCCAGCAGCTCACTCTCCTACAATGAGCAGTTCTTC
TRBV29-1,18,many,TRBD2,TRBJ2-3,CSVEGWLAGESSTDTQYF,TGCAGCGTTGAAGGTTGGCTAGCGGGAGAATCTAGCACAGATACGCAGTATTTT
TRBV6-5,17,NA,TRBD2,TRBJ2-7,CASSYGTASGRATEQYF,TGTGCCAGCAGTTACGGGACAGCGAGCGGGAGGGCCACCGAGCAGTACTTC
TRBV4-2,17,NA,TRBD1,TRBJ2-2,CASSQGLRDRNTGELFF,TGTGCCAGCAGCCAAGGCCTTCGGGACAGGAACACCGGGGAGCTGTTTTTT
TRBV20-1,12,many,NA,TRBJ2-3,CSAGASGDTQYF,TGCAGTGCTGGAGCTTCTGGAGATACGCAGTATTTT
TRBV28,13,few,NA,TRBJ2-1,CASSPTDRNEQFF,TGTGCCAGCAGCCCGACAGATCGCAATGAGCAGTTCTTC
TRBV12-3/TRBV12-4,14,NA,NA,TRBJ1-4,CASSLRQPNEKLFF,TGTGCCAGCAGTTTGCGACAGCCTAATGAAAAACTGTTTTTT
TRBV14,14,few,TRBD2,TRBJ2-1,CASSRGGYYNEQFF,TGTGCCAGCAGCCGCGGGGGATACTACAATGAGCAGTTCTTC
TRBV9,18,many,TRBD2,TRBJ2-7,CASSVGGALAGGDYEQYF,TGTGCCAGCAGCGTAGGAGGGGCCCTAGCGGGAGGGGACTACGAGCAGTACTTC